The 20 T cell receptor beta chains below were found in one sample sequenced in a study of siplizumab effects on memory and regulatory T cells. Libraries were prepared by immunoSEQ multiplex PCR; TCRdb keeps only in-frame clonotypes and omits some of them. The table includes 90,000 to 95,000 clones, roughly 96% detected once. Input material: naive CD4+ T cells sorted from blood. Every receptor here comes from a human donor in good health.

The chain employs TRBV10-1 and TRBJ2-1, with D maybe TRBD1 (5 bases). Trimming stripped 0 bases from V and 1 base from J, with 10 bases between. This CDR3 comprises 16 residues. Germline CDR1 and CDR2: WNHNN and SYGVQD (reference sequence). CDR3 nucleotides: TGCGCCAGCAGTGAGTCTGCAGGGCCGTCCTACAATGAGCAGTTCTTC. Amino acids: CASSESAGPSYNEQFF.

The V call is TRBV10-3, the J call TRBJ1-5; 8 positions match TRBD1. The CDR3 has 17 residues. The junction had 6 bases not matched to a gene; V was cut back by 2 bases and J by 0 bases. Germline CDR1 reads ENHRY; CDR2 reads SYGVKD. The DNA for the CDR3 is TGTGCCATCAGTGAGGGACGACAGGGGACTAGCAATCAGCCCCAGCATTTT. Protein sequence: CAISEGRQGTSNQPQHF.

The chain is built from TRBV19 and TRBJ2-2; the D gene is possibly TRBD2 (6 bases). V shed 3 bases and J shed 4 bases, with 12 bases lying between them. The CDR3 length is 15 residues. Looked up from germline, CDR1 is LNHDA and CDR2 is SQIVND (reference sequence). DNA of the CDR3: TGTGCCAGTAGTATCTTGGTAGCGGCCACCGGGGAGCTGTTTTTT. Translated: CASSILVAATGELFF. Based on the CDR3 plus reference TRBV19 and TRBJ2-2, the full variable domain is DGGITQSPKYLFRKEGQNVTLSCEQNLNHDAMYWYRQDPGQGLRLIYYSQIVNDFQKGDIAEGYSVSREKKESFPLTVTSAQKNPTAFYLCASSILVAATGELFFGEGSRLTVL.

J is TRBJ2-7 and V is TRBV7-6; a weak D match, TRBD2 (6 bases). Trimming took 4 bases from V and 5 from J, leaving 15 bases between them. The CDR3 consists of 14 residues. Germline CDR1 reads SGHVS; CDR2 reads FNYEAQ. The CDR3 DNA reads TGTGCCAGCAGCTGGCAGGAGGGATCCCACGAGCAGTACTTC. The encoded protein is CASSWQEGSHEQYF.

This clone appeared once. The V call is TRBV7-3, the J call TRBJ1-1; D uncertain. The V end lost 5 bases, the J end lost 1 base, and 11 bases lay between the germline ends. CDR1 is SGHTA, CDR2 FQGTGA, per germline. The CDR3 totals 14 residues. Written as DNA, the CDR3 is TGTGCCAGCAGCACCGGACTGGCGAACACTGAAGCTTTCTTT. It is translated as CASSTGLANTEAFF.

The chain is built from TRBV4-1 and TRBJ1-1, with 8 bases identical to TRBD1. The CDR3 has 13 amino acids. Germline V lookup: CDR1 MGHRA, CDR2 YSYEKL. The trim removed 6 bases at V and 4 bases at J, leaving 4 bases unmatched. CDR3 residues: CASRRTGTTEAFF. The CDR3 DNA sequence: TGCGCCAGCAGGCGGACAGGGACCACTGAAGCTTTCTTT.

The genes are TRBV21-1 and TRBJ1-1. TRBV21-1 is flagged as a pseudogene. The CDR3 loop spans 15 amino acids. CDR3 in DNA: TGTGCCAGCTTTAGGGAGAGGGGCAGGGTCACTGAAGCTTTCTTT. It specifies CASFRERGRVTEAFF.

This chain connects TRBV2 to TRBJ1-3; D uncertain. CDR3 length equals 15 residues. In germline, CDR1 is SNHLY, CDR2 FYNNEI. Deletions cut 4 bases from V and 1 base from J, with 11 bases between. CDR3 amino acids: CASSVMTGSGNTIYF. The CDR3 region has the DNA TGTGCCAGCAGTGTCATGACGGGATCTGGAAACACCATATATTTT.

This rearrangement joins TRBV15 to TRBJ2-5; 10 nucleotides line up with TRBD2. The germline V gene encodes CDR1 LNHNV and CDR2 YYDKDF (reference sequence). The CDR3 has 16 residues. V lost 0 bases to trimming and J lost 4 bases; unmatched junction nucleotides: 5. The CDR3 loop is CATSRDLAGVGETQYF. CDR3 DNA sequence: TGTGCCACCAGCAGAGACCTAGCGGGGGTCGGAGAGACCCAGTACTTC.

V usage is TRBV7-6 and J usage is TRBJ2-3; no reliable D call. The CDR3 sequence is 13 residues long. Looked up from germline, CDR1 is SGHVS and CDR2 is FNYEAQ. Trimming stripped 1 base from V and 2 bases from J, with 4 bases between. The CDR3 bases are TGTGCCAGCAGCTTAGGCCTCACAGATACGCAGTATTTT. Translating it yields CASSLGLTDTQYF.

The chain combines TRBV28 with TRBJ1-2; 7 positions match TRBD1. In germline, CDR1 is MDHEN, CDR2 SYDVKM. The trim removed 6 bases at V and 2 bases at J, leaving 15 bases unmatched. There are 17 residues in the CDR3. The CDR3 reads CASRARQGTVGNYGYTF. CDR3 sequence (DNA): TGTGCCAGCAGGGCCCGACAGGGAACAGTTGGGAACTATGGCTACACCTTC.

V is TRBV4-3 and J is TRBJ1-5; D call uncertain. CDR3 length: 13 residues. Germline V gene data show CDR1 as LGHNA and CDR2 as YSLEER. Trimming stripped 0 bases from V and 6 bases from J, with 6 bases between. The chain's CDR3 is CASSQDSGQPQHF. The DNA of the CDR3 is TGCGCCAGCAGCCAAGATTCAGGTCAGCCCCAGCATTTT.

DNA of the CDR3: TGTGCCAGCAGCTTATCAGGGGTCGGAAACACCATATATTTT. Its translation is CASSLSGVGNTIYF. The rearrangement joins TRBV11-3 to TRBJ1-3; TRBD1 is a possible D gene (6 bases). Looked up from germline, CDR1 is SGHNT and CDR2 is YENEEA. The CDR3 is 14 residues long. The V gene lost 2 bases and the J gene lost 4 bases, with 9 bases spanning the gap.

The DNA of the CDR3 is TGTGCCAGCAGCCCGGGACTTCTACTGTACCAAGAGACCCAGTACTTC. It specifies CASSPGLLLYQETQYF. The gene calls are TRBV5-6 and TRBJ2-5, with D tentatively TRBD2 (6 bases). This CDR3 is 16 amino acids long. Per the germline V gene, CDR1 is SGHDT and CDR2 is YYEEEE. The V end was cut by 4 bases, the J end by 0 bases, with 16 bases between.

The V and J genes are TRBV6-1 and TRBJ1-5; unclear D gene. V was cut by 8 bases and J by 3 bases, with 17 bases left in between. CDR3 length equals 15 residues. Germline values: CDR1 MNHNS, CDR2 SASEGT. As DNA, the CDR3 is TGTGCCAGCTCTTTACGTACAGTGCTCAATCAGCCCCAGCATTTT. It specifies CASSLRTVLNQPQHF.

The chain recombines TRBV6-1 with TRBJ2-5; TRBD2 might be the D (5 bases). The CDR3 totals 11 residues. Trimming cost V 6 bases and J 6 bases, with 8 bases left between them. Germline V gene data show CDR1 as MNHNS and CDR2 as SASEGT. CDR3 bases: TGTGCCAGCAGGAGGGAGAAGACCCAGTACTTC. It codes for CASRREKTQYF.

The rearrangement uses TRBV5-8 and TRBJ2-3, with D unclear. The CDR3 has 13 residues. Germline loops: CDR1 SGHTS, CDR2 YDEGEE. V gave up 2 bases and J gave up 2 bases, with 6 bases separating them. The CDR3 sequence is CASSFTFTDTQYF. The DNA for the CDR3 is TGTGCCAGCAGCTTTACCTTCACAGATACGCAGTATTTT.

The chain recombines TRBV28 with TRBJ1-6; D is ambiguous. CDR1 and CDR2 (germline): MDHEN, SYDVKM. V dropped 7 bases and J dropped 9 bases, with 13 bases sitting between them. This CDR3 spans 13 amino acids. The CDR3 DNA reads TGTGCCAGCACCGGACCGCTGCGTTCACCCCTCCACTTT. Its translation is CASTGPLRSPLHF.

The chain has TRBV4-1 and TRBJ2-2; 8 bases are shared with TRBD1. CDR3 length equals 16 residues. Trimming removed 2 bases from V and 4 bases from J; junction bases left unmatched: 6. In germline, CDR1 is MGHRA, CDR2 YSYEKL. CDR3 in amino acids: CASSQPDRGPTGELFF. CDR3 nucleotide sequence: TGCGCCAGCAGCCAACCCGACAGGGGCCCCACCGGGGAGCTGTTTTTT.

The CDR3 protein is CASSQPRRSTGGVGAEAFF. CDR3 nucleotide sequence: TGCGCCAGCAGCCAGCCAAGGAGATCGACGGGAGGGGTCGGCGCTGAAGCTTTCTTT. The V call is TRBV4-1, the J call TRBJ1-1, with a possible D match to TRBD1 (5 bases). Trimming stripped 3 bases from V and 6 bases from J, with 29 bases between. CDR1 is MGHRA, CDR2 YSYEKL, per germline. The CDR3 loop spans 19 amino acids.